This T cell receptor (beta chain) was captured by sequencing in a study of blood T cell repertoires in COVID-19. Study-wide background: Specimens from acute and convalescent COVID-19 originated in the United States, Italy and Spain. The cDNA or gDNA used as material had been derived from T cells, B-cell-depleted T cells, or PBMCs.

Methods used by the authors: Using reference gene primer amplification, nucleated cell counts were estimated. Assay used: immunoSEQ multiplex PCR; TCRdb lists only in-frame clones, some missing. From that table come the V and J calls and clone size; the DNA was used to work out D and trimming. The repertoire holds some 100,000 clones, with 80% to 90% as singletons. The table lists this clone with a few counts. The source of this sequence is a human donor in a cohort sampled during active COVID-19. Specimen: peripheral blood.

CDR3: CASSGRTALPNTEAFF. The CDR3 DNA reads TGTGCCAGCAGTGGCCGGACAGCCTTACCGAACACTGAAGCTTTCTTT. The rearrangement uses TRBV6-1 and TRBJ1-1; possibly TRBD1 for D (6 bases). Trimming took off 4 bases at V and 1 base at J, with 16 bases between the two ends. CDR1 and CDR2 (germline): MNHNS, SASEGT. The CDR3 is made up of 16 amino acids.